This T cell receptor (beta chain) originates from a study of Graves' ophthalmopathy and Graves' hyperthyroidism. Scientists amplified the TCR beta CDR3 regions from RNA transcripts. HTBI-primed first-round RT-PCR preceded second-round multiplex PCR. MiXCR was run by TCRdb on the multiplex PCR reads, yielding one entry per CDR3 protein. Of about 500,000 distinct CDR3 sequences in the sample, under 45% were seen once. Concerning this clonotype itself: Its antigen remains unknown.

The germline gives CDR1 ENHRY, CDR2 SYGVKD. J gave up 5 bases and V 2 bases, and 7 bases lay outside the gene matches. The CDR3 has 15 residues. Study results and limitations: Most thyroid-expanded clonotypes exceeding 0.001 frequency were also found in blood.

Input material: peripheral blood or thyroid tissue (not recorded which). V usage is TRBV10-3 and J usage is TRBJ2-5; 8 nucleotides align to TRBD1. The TCR was taken from an adult man with Graves' hyperthyroidism. The CDR3 here is CAISEDRGFWETQYF. CDR3 in DNA: TGTGCCATCAGTGAGGACAGGGGCTTCTGGGAGACCCAGTACTTC.